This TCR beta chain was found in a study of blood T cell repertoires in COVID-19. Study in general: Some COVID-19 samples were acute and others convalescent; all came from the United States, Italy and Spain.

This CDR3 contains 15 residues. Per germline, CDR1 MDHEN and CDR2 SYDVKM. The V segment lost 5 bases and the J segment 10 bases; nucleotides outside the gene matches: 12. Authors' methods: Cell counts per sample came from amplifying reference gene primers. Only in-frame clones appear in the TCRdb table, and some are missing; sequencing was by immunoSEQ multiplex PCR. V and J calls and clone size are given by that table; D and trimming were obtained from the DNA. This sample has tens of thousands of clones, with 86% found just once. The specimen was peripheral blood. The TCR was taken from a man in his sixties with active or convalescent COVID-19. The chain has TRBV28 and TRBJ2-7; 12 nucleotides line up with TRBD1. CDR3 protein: CASSDPGQGAIIQYF. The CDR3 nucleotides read TGTGCCAGCAGTGATCCGGGACAGGGGGCGATAATCCAGTACTTC.